These 14 T cell receptor beta chains share one sample of origin, sequenced in a study of cytomegalovirus exposure and HLA in healthy donors. Both 60 Vbeta primers and 13 Jbeta primers went into the PCR. Measured with immunoSEQ multiplex PCR; TCRdb has only the in-frame clones, and not every one. This repertoire comprises roughly 73,000 clones; its ten largest clones make up about an eighth. The sequencing sample was made of PBMCs. The receptors come from a man over 45 in good health and CMV-seropositive.

The chain is built from TRBV19 and TRBJ1-3; 9 bases map to TRBD1. Unmatched junction bases numbered 7, after V lost 9 bases and J lost 1 base. Germline CDR1 reads LNHDA; CDR2 reads SQIVND (reference sequence). The CDR3 spans 15 residues. The CDR3 DNA reads TGTGCCAGCGACAGGGGGAAGCTTTCTGGAAACACCATATATTTT. This translates into CASDRGKLSGNTIYF.

The rearrangement joins TRBV19 to TRBJ1-3; 10 bases are shared with TRBD1. The trim removed 7 bases at V and 3 bases at J, leaving 3 bases unmatched. This CDR3 has 14 residues. The germline V gene has CDR1 LNHDA and CDR2 SQIVND (reference sequence). This CDR3 is CASKDRGYGNTIYF. Written as DNA, the CDR3 is TGTGCCAGTAAGGACAGGGGGTATGGAAACACCATATATTTT.

V usage is TRBV18 and J usage is TRBJ1-2, with 9 nucleotides matching TRBD1. Looked up from germline, CDR1 is KGHSH and CDR2 is LQKENI. V gave up 3 bases and J gave up 1 base; unmatched junction bases: 3. There are 15 residues in the CDR3. CDR3 nucleotides: TGTGCCAGCTCACCTGGGACAGGGAGTAACTATGGCTACACCTTC. It is translated as CASSPGTGSNYGYTF.

V and J are TRBV14 and TRBJ1-2; D is uncertain. CDR1 is SGHDN and CDR2 is FVKESK in the germline V gene. V was cut by 4 bases and J by 8 bases, with 17 bases left in between. CDR3 length: 14 amino acids. The CDR3 sequence: CASSPTGLGVGYTF. In DNA form, the CDR3 reads TGTGCCAGCAGCCCCACCGGCCTTGGAGTGGGCTACACCTTC.

The CDR3, as DNA: TGTGCCATCAGTGAGGACAGGATCACCTACGAGCAGTACTTC. Translation: CAISEDRITYEQYF. The genes are TRBV10-3 and TRBJ2-7, with a possible D match to TRBD1 (6 bases). Trimming removed 2 bases at V and 2 bases at J, with 10 bases between. CDR1 and CDR2 (germline): ENHRY, SYGVKD. The CDR3 covers 14 residues.

J is TRBJ1-2 and V is TRBV10-3; 8 bases agree with TRBD1. Germline CDR1 ENHRY, CDR2 SYGVKD. The V gene end was trimmed by 0 bases and the J gene end by 3 bases; junction bases not matched to a gene: 3. This CDR3 is built from 15 residues. The CDR3 region is CAISESGGQDYGYTF. The CDR3 nucleotides read TGTGCCATCAGTGAGTCGGGGGGACAGGACTATGGCTACACCTTC.

The chain links TRBV5-1 to TRBJ1-4; D may be TRBD1 (6 bases). Deletions cut 2 bases from V and 8 bases from J, with 16 bases between. Per the germline V gene, CDR1 is SGHRS and CDR2 is YFSETQ. This CDR3 is built from 15 residues. CDR3 coding DNA: TGCGCCAGCAGCTTAACAGGGAATTTGGGAGAAAAACTGTTTTTT. As protein: CASSLTGNLGEKLFF.

This sequence joins TRBV7-7 and TRBJ2-3; 14 positions match TRBD2. The CDR3 covers 17 residues. The J segment lost 3 bases and the V segment lost 4 bases, leaving 6 bases of the junction unmatched. Germline V gene sequence: CDR1 SSHAT, CDR2 FNYEAQ (reference sequence). CDR3 in amino acids: CASSSGLAGVGTDTQYF. CDR3 sequence (DNA): TGTGCCAGCAGCTCGGGACTAGCGGGGGTCGGGACAGATACGCAGTATTTT.

The chain employs TRBV7-8 and TRBJ2-5; tentative D call: TRBD1 (5 bases). The germline CDR1 and CDR2 sequences are SGHVS and FQNEAQ. V was trimmed by 5 bases and J by 2 bases, leaving 12 bases between them. The CDR3 spans 14 residues. CDR3 sequence reads: CASSPRQKQETQYF. In DNA, the CDR3 is TGTGCCAGCAGCCCACGACAGAAACAAGAGACCCAGTACTTC.

The chain uses TRBV12-5 and TRBJ2-1; 8 nucleotides align to TRBD2. This CDR3 contains 16 residues. Germline V gives CDR1 LGHNT, CDR2 FRNRAP. V shed 0 bases and J 8 bases; nucleotides not matched to a gene: 9. The CDR3 sequence is CASGLVNSGVFDEQFF. The CDR3 DNA sequence: TGTGCTAGTGGTTTGGTCAATAGCGGGGTCTTCGATGAGCAGTTCTTC.

This chain joins TRBV5-1 and TRBJ2-1, with TRBD1 matching 10 bases. The CDR3 consists of 16 residues. CDR1 is SGHRS and CDR2 is YFSETQ in the germline V gene. The junction had 9 bases not matched to a gene; V was cut back by 1 base and J by 8 bases. The DNA for the CDR3 is TGCGCCAGCAGCTTGATTTGGGGACAGGGGAACGATGAGCAGTTCTTC. Translated, it gives CASSLIWGQGNDEQFF.

J is TRBJ1-1 and V is TRBV6-1; D is possibly TRBD1 (5 bases). With 11 bases removed from V and 3 bases from J, the gap between germline ends came to 16 bases. The CDR3 runs to 13 residues. Germline V lookup: CDR1 MNHNS, CDR2 SASEGT. The CDR3 loop reads CAGTLTGDTEAFF. CDR3 DNA: TGTGCCGGCACCTTGACGGGGGACACTGAAGCTTTCTTT.

This chain uses TRBV9 with TRBJ1-1, with D possibly matching TRBD1 (6 bases). Per germline, CDR1 SGDLS and CDR2 YYNGEE. Between the trimmed V and J ends, which lost 5 bases and 1 base, there was a span of 12 bases. The length of the CDR3 is 14 residues. The DNA of the CDR3 is TGTGCCAGCAGTGGGGGGGGCAAGAACACTGAAGCTTTCTTT. Amino acids: CASSGGGKNTEAFF.

The chain's CDR3 is CASTRARRGTEAFF. CDR3 in DNA: TGTGCCAGCACTCGGGCCCGGAGAGGGACTGAAGCTTTCTTT. The rearrangement uses TRBV7-9 and TRBJ1-1, with no clear D. This CDR3 is 14 amino acids long. The V and J ends lost 7 bases and 5 bases respectively, with 17 bases between them. CDR1 is SEHNR, CDR2 FQNEAQ, per germline (reference sequence).